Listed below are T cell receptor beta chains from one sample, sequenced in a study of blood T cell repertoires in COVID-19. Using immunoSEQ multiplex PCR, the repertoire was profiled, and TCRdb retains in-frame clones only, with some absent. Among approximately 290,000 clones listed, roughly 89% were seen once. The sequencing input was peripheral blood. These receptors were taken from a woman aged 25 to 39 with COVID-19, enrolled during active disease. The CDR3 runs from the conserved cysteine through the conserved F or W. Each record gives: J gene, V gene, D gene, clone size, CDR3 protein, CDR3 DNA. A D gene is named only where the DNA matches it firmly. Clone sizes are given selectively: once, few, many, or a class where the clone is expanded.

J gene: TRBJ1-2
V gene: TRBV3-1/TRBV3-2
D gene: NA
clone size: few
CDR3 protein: CASSQLTGVYGYTF
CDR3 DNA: TGTGCCAGCAGCCAATTAACAGGCGTCTATGGCTACACCTTC

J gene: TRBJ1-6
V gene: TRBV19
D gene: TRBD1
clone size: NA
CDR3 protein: CASSGQGASPLHF
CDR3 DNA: TGTGCCAGTAGTGGACAGGGGGCATCACCCCTCCACTTT

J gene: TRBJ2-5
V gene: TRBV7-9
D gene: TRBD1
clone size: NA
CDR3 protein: CASSFTPGGLFGTQYF
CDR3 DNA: TGTGCCAGCAGCTTCACTCCAGGGGGCCTATTCGGGACCCAGTACTTC

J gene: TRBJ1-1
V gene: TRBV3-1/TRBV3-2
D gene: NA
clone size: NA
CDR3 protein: CASSRKSGVVAEAFF
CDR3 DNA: TGTGCCAGCAGCCGGAAGAGCGGGGTGGTGGCTGAAGCTTTCTTT

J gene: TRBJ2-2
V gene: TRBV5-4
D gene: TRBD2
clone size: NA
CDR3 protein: CASSLQRGGELFF
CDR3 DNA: TGTGCCAGCAGCCTACAGCGGGGGGGGGAGCTGTTTTTT

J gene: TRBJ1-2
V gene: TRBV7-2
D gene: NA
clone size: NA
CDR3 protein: CASSPQRGNGYTF
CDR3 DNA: TGTGCCAGCAGCCCACAAAGAGGGAATGGCTACACCTTC

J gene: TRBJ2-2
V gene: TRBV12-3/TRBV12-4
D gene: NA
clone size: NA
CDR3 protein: CASSFLDTGELFF
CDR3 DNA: TGTGCCAGCAGTTTTTTAGACACCGGGGAGCTGTTTTTT

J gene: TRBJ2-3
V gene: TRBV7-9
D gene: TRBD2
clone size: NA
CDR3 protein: CASSLASGGATDTQYF
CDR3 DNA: TGTGCCAGCAGCTTAGCCAGCGGGGGGGCGACAGATACGCAGTATTTT

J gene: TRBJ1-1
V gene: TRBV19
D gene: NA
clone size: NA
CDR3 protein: CASSFRSVDTEAFF
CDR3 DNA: TGTGCCAGTAGTTTTCGATCGGTGGACACTGAAGCTTTCTTT

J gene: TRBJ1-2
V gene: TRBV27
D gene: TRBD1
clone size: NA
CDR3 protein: CASSTGTGVSGYTF
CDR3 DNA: TGTGCCAGCAGTACCGGGACAGGGGTCAGCGGCTACACCTTC

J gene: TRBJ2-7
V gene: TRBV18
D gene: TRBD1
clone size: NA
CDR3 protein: CASSPDRNPIEQYF
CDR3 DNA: TGTGCCAGCTCACCGGACAGGAACCCAATTGAGCAGTACTTC

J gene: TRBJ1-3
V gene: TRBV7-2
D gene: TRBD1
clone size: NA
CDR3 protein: CASSSTGQGRNTIYF
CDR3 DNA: TGTGCCAGCAGCTCCACCGGACAGGGGAGAAACACCATATATTTT

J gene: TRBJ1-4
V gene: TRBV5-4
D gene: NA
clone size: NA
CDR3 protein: CASSPGSQGEKLFF
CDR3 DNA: TGTGCCAGCAGCCCGGGATCCCAAGGAGAAAAACTGTTTTTT

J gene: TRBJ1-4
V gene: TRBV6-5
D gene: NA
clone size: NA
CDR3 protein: CASRRVWEKLFF
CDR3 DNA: TGTGCCAGCAGGCGGGTTTGGGAAAAACTGTTTTTT

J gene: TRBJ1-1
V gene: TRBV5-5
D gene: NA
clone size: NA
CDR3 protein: CASKEAYTEAFF
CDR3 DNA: TGTGCCAGCAAGGAGGCCTACACTGAAGCTTTCTTT

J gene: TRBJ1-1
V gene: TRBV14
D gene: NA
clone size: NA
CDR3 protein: CASSQHGQRVGEAFF
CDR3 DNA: TGTGCCAGCAGCCAACATGGACAGAGGGTTGGGGAAGCTTTCTTT

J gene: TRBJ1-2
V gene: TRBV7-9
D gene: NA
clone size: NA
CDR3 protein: CASSLGVQGSGYTF
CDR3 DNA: TGTGCCAGCAGCTTAGGCGTACAGGGCTCTGGCTACACCTTC

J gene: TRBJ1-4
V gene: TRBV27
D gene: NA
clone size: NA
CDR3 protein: CASSREPREKLFF
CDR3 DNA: TGTGCCAGCAGCCGGGAACCTCGGGAAAAACTGTTTTTT

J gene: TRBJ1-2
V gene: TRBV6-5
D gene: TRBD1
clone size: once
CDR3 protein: CASAQQGARDGYTF
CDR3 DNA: TGTGCCAGCGCACAACAGGGGGCGCGTGATGGCTACACCTTC

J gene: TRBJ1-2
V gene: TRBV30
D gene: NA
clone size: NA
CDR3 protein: CAWSVRGGYTF
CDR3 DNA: TGTGCCTGGAGTGTAAGGGGTGGCTACACCTTC

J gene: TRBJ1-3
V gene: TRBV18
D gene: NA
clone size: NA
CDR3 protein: CASSSGGGNTIYF
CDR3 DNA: TGTGCCAGCTCATCTGGAGGGGGAAACACCATATATTTT

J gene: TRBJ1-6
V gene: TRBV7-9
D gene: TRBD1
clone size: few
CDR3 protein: CASSFTGDSPLHF
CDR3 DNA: TGTGCCAGCAGCTTCACAGGGGATTCACCCCTCCACTTT

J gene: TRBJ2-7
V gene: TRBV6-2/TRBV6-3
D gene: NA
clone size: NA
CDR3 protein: CASSRTVYEQYF
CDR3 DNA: TGTGCCAGCAGTCGGACAGTCTACGAGCAGTACTTC

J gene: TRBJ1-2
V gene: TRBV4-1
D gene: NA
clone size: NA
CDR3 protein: CASSQDAGVDGYTF
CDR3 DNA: TGCGCCAGCAGCCAAGATGCAGGGGTAGATGGCTACACCTTC

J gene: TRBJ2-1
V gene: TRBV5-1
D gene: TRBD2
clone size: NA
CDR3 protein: CASSLVGTSGAGAFNGEQFF
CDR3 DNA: TGCGCCAGCAGCTTGGTTGGGACTAGCGGGGCGGGGGCCTTTAACGGGGAGCAGTTCTTC

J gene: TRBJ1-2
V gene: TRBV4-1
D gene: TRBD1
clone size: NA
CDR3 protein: CASSLSRQGAIHGYTF
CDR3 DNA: TGCGCCAGCAGCCTATCCCGACAGGGGGCGATTCATGGCTACACCTTC

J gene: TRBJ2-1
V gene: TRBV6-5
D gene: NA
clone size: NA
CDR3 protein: CASSYERVANEQFF
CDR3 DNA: TGTGCCAGCAGTTATGAGCGAGTTGCGAATGAGCAGTTCTTC

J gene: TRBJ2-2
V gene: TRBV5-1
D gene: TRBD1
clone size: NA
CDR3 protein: CASSLTWGQETTGELFF
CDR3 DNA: TGCGCCAGCAGCTTGACCTGGGGACAGGAGACCACCGGGGAGCTGTTTTTT

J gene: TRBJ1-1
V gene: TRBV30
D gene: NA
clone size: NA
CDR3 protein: CAGSRHSFPEAFF
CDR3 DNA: TGTGCCGGCAGCCGACATTCATTTCCTGAAGCTTTCTTT

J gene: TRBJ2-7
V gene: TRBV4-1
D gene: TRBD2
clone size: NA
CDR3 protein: CASSQVPGGLAYEQYF
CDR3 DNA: TGCGCCAGCAGCCAAGTCCCTGGGGGACTAGCCTACGAGCAGTACTTC

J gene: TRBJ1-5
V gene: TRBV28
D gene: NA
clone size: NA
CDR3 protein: CASSRTWVSNQPQHF
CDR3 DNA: TGTGCCAGCAGCCGGACATGGGTTAGCAATCAGCCCCAGCATTTT

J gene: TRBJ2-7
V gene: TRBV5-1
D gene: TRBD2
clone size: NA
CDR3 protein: CASSFRTGGPPYEQYF
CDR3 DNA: TGCGCCAGCAGCTTCCGGACGGGGGGGCCGCCCTACGAGCAGTACTTC

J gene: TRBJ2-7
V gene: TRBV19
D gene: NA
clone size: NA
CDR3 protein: CASSIDLGTSYEQYF
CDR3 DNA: TGTGCCAGTAGTATAGATCTAGGGACTTCCTACGAGCAGTACTTC

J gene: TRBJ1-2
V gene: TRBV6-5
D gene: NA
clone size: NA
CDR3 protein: CASSYGAGKWGYGYTF
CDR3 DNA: TGTGCCAGCAGTTACGGTGCCGGGAAATGGGGCTATGGCTACACCTTC

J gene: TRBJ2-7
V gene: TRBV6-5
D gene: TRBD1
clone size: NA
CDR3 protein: CASRPGAGGEHEQYF
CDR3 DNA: TGTGCCAGCAGGCCCGGGGCAGGGGGCGAGCACGAGCAGTACTTC

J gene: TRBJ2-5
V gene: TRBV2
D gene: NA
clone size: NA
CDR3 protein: CASGGVGGAYQETQYF
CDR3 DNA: TGTGCCAGCGGAGGCGTGGGGGGGGCCTATCAAGAGACCCAGTACTTC

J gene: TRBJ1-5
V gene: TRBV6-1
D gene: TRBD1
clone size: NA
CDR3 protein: CASSEGTGGSEPQHF
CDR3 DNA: TGTGCCAGCAGTGAAGGGACAGGGGGCTCTGAGCCCCAGCATTTT

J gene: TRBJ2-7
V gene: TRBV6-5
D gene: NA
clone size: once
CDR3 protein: CASRGTGFYEQYF
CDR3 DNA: TGTGCCAGCAGAGGAACAGGGTTCTACGAGCAGTACTTC

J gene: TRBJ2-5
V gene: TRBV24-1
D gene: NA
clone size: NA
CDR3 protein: CATSDPDSEGETQYF
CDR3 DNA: TGTGCCACCAGTGACCCGGACAGTGAGGGGGAGACCCAGTACTTC

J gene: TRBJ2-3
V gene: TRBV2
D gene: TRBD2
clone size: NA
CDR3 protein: CASSDTSGGPGDTQYF
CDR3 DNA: TGTGCCAGCAGTGACACTAGCGGGGGGCCAGGGGATACGCAGTATTTT

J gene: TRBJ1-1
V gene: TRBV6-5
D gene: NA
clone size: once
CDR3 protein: CASMEKLNTEAFF
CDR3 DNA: TGTGCCAGCATGGAGAAGCTGAACACTGAAGCTTTCTTT

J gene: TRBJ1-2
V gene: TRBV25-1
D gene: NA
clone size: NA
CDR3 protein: CASSDTLQYGYTF
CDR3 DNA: TGTGCCAGCAGCGACACTCTGCAATATGGCTACACCTTC

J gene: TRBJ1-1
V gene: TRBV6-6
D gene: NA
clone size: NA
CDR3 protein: CASSYSRGIGGTEAFF
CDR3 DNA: TGTGCCAGCAGTTACTCGAGAGGGATCGGGGGCACTGAAGCTTTCTTT

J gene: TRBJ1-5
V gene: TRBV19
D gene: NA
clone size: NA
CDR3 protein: CASSMGGGLGQPQHF
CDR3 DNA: TGTGCCAGTAGTATGGGGGGAGGCCTCGGTCAGCCCCAGCATTTT

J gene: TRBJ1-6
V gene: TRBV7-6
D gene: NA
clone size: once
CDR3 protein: CASSRGGGTDPLHF
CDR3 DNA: TGTGCCAGCAGCCGAGGGGGGGGGACCGATCCCCTCCACTTT

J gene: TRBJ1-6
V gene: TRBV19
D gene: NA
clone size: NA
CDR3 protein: CASTLAWGSPLHF
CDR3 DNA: TGTGCCAGTACCCTAGCTTGGGGTTCACCCCTCCACTTT

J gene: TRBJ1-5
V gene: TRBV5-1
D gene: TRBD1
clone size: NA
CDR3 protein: CASSPGTGEPNQPQHF
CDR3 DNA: TGCGCCAGCAGCCCGGGGACAGGGGAACCCAATCAGCCCCAGCATTTT